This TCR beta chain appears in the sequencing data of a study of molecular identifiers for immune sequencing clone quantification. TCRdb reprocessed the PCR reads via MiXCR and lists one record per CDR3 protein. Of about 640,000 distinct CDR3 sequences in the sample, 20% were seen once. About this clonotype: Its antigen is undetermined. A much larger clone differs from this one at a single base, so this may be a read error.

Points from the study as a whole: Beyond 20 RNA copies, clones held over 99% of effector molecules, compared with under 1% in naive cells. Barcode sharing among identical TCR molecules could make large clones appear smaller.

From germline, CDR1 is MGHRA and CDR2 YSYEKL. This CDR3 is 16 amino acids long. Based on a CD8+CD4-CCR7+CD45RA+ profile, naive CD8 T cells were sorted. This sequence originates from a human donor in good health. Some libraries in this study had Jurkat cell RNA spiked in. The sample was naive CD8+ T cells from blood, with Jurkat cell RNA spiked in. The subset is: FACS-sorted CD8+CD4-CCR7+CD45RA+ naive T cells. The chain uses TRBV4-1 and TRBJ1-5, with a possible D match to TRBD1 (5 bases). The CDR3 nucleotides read TGCGCCCGCAGCCAAGGGCCTAGGGGTGGCAATCAGCCCCAGCATTTT. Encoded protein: CARSQGPRGGNQPQHF.